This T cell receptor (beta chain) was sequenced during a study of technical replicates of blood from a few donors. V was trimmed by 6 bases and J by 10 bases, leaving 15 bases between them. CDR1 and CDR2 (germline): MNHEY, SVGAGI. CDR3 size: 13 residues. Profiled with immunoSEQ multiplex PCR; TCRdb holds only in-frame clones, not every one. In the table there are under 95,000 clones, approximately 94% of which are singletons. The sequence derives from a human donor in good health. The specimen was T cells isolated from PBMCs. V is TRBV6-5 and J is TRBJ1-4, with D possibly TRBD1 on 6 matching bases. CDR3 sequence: CASRLNREGKLFF. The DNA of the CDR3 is TGTGCCAGCAGGCTAAACAGGGAGGGAAAACTGTTTTTT.